The subject of this entry is one TCR beta chain. The record originates from a study of cytomegalovirus exposure and HLA in healthy donors. PCR amplification relied on 60 Vbeta primers (plus 13 Jbeta primers). Assay used: immunoSEQ multiplex PCR; TCRdb lists only in-frame clones, some missing. The table has 85,000 to 100,000 clones, over 60% seen once; the top ten hold about 3.5%. This CDR3 comprises 15 residues. Germline V lookup: CDR1 SNHLY, CDR2 FYNNEI. V was clipped by 2 bases and J by 4 bases; unmatched bases: 5. Sampled while nominally healthy, donors likely had unrecorded immune exposures. The chain carries TRBV2 and TRBJ2-1; 7 bases are a match to TRBD2. This TCR was recovered from a male donor in good health and CMV-seropositive. The sequencing sample was made of PBMCs. The CDR3 loop is CASSEMRGIYNEQFF. The DNA of the CDR3 is TGTGCCAGCAGTGAAATGCGGGGGATATACAATGAGCAGTTCTTC. Combining the CDR3 with reference TRBV2 and TRBJ2-1 gives the whole variable domain EPEVTQTPSHQVTQMGQEVILRCVPISNHLYFYWYRQILGQKVEFLVSFYNNEISEKSEIFDDQFSVERPDGSNFTLKIRSTKLEDSAMYFCASSEMRGIYNEQFFGPGTRLTVL.